What follows is one TCR beta chain and its context. Its binding antigen is unknown. Base qualities are not at hand, and no much larger clone is one base apart. In the germline V gene, CDR1 corresponds to SGHDN and CDR2 to FVKESK. Measured from the cysteine to the phenylalanine, the CDR3 is 14 residues long. The entry retains the CDR3 DNA only, 42 bases that are in frame from base 1. Clipping removes 5 bases from V and 6 bases from J, with 8 as the unmatched junction base count. The sample belongs to a study of technical replicates of blood from a few donors (dated by TCRdb to the late 2010s). The library was produced with the immunoSEQ multiplex PCR assay. TCRdb carries this immuneACCESS record with in-frame sequences only. Its versions omit some clonotypes, under half of them owing to an unresolved V gene in the studies checked, with the rest unexplained. This sample is represented by 80,000 to 95,000 clones; around 95% of them were singletons. Roughly 0.26% of the sample rests with the top ten.

The chain uses TRBV14 and TRBJ1-2, with 8 middle bases fitting TRBD1. Sequencing used T cells isolated from PBMCs. This TCR was sampled from a human donor in good health. The sequence in DNA is TGTGCCAGCAGCATACGGACAGGGTGGCATGGCTACACCTTC. It codes for CASSIRTGWHGYTF.